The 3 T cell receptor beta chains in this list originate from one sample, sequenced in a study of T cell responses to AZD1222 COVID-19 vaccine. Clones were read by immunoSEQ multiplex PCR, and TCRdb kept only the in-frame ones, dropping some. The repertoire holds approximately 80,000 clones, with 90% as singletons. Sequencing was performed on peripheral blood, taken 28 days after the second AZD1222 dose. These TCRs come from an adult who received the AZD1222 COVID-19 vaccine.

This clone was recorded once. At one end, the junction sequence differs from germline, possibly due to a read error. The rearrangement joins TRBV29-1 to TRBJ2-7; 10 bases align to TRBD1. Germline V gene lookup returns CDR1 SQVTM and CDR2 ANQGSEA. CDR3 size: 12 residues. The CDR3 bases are TGCAGCATTGACAGGGGGCTCGGCGAGCAGTACTTC. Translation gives CSIDRGLGEQYF.

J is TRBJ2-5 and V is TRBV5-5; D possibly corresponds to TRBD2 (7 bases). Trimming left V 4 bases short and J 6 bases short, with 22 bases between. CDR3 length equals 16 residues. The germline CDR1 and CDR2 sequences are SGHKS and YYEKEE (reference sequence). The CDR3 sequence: CASSDNPAGARQTQYF. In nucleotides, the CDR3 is TGTGCCAGCAGCGATAACCCTGCGGGGGCAAGACAGACCCAGTACTTC.

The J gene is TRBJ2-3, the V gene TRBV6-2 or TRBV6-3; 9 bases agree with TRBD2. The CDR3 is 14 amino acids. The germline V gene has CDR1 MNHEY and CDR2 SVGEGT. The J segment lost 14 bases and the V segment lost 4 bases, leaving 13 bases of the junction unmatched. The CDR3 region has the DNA TGTGCCAGCAGTTCTTCACCTGCGGGAGGGCCGTGGTATTTT. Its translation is CASSSSPAGGPWYF.